The 29 T cell receptor beta chains listed next were all sequenced from one sample in a study of blood T cells in healthy people across ages. The authors ran a second PCR of roughly 7 to 11 cycles using a sample-barcoded 5' primer and a J-beta primer mix. Each CDR3 protein gets one entry after TCRdb re-called the 5' RACE reads with MiXCR. In the table there are 750,000 to 950,000 distinct CDR3 sequences, 25% to 35% of which are singletons. Separately, the same data were catalogued under a study of T cells of mothers and their children.

Sequenced material: blood. Receptors were obtained from a woman aged 40 to 50 in good health.

This clonotype was seen a handful of times. This clone may be a read error of a much larger clone one base away. V usage is TRBV20-1 and J usage is TRBJ2-1; TRBD1 might be the D (6 bases). Near its end, the DNA agrees better with TRBJ2-7, so the J call may be wrong. The length of the CDR3 is 14 residues. Germline V lookup: CDR1 DFQATT, CDR2 SNEGSKA (reference sequence). CDR3 in DNA: TGCAGTGCTAGAGCCGGACAGATTTTCGACGAGCAGTACTTC. Translating gives CSARAGQIFDEQYF.

On this clonotype: One end of the junction fails to match germline, which may point to a read error. The V call is TRBV20-1, the J call TRBJ1-2; no firm D call. Germline loops: CDR1 DFQATT, CDR2 SNEGSKA (reference sequence). There are 13 residues in the CDR3. The CDR3: CSVRDRTGNGYTF. The CDR3 nucleotides read TGCAGTGTTAGAGATCGGACGGGGAATGGCTACACCTTC.

This rearrangement joins TRBV6-2 or TRBV6-3 to TRBJ2-7; 12 nucleotides agree with TRBD2. The CDR3 consists of 16 residues. V lost 5 bases and J lost 2; bases outside the gene matches: 7. In germline, CDR1 is MNHEY, CDR2 SVGEGT. The CDR3 DNA is TGTGCCAGCAGTCCAGGACTAGCGGGGTTGGCCTACGAGCAGTACTTC. Translation gives CASSPGLAGLAYEQYF.

In its sample, this clonotype was seen a few times. V usage is TRBV7-9 and J usage is TRBJ1-2; D might be TRBD1 (6 bases). The ends were cut back, 4 bases at V and 7 bases at J, with 19 bases in the middle. The germline gives CDR1 SEHNR, CDR2 FQNEAQ (reference sequence). The CDR3 is 15 amino acids. Here the CDR3 reads CASSSTGIDWLGYTF. DNA of the CDR3: TGTGCCAGCAGCTCAACAGGGATAGATTGGCTTGGCTACACCTTC.

This clonotype has more than one count but fewer than ten. This chain connects TRBV7-3 to TRBJ2-5; 11 bases line up with TRBD2. This CDR3 has 16 residues. The germline V gene encodes CDR1 SGHTA and CDR2 FQGTGA. V trimming: 0 bases; J trimming: 5 bases; junction bases outside the gene matches: 5. The DNA of the CDR3 is TGTGCCAGCAGCTTAACCGGGAGGACTAGCGGGGAGACCCAGTACTTC. Protein sequence: CASSLTGRTSGETQYF.

This sequence joins TRBV12-3 or TRBV12-4 and TRBJ1-4; D is uncertain. Trimming took off 5 bases at V and 0 bases at J, with 10 bases between the two ends. CDR3 length equals 15 residues. CDR3: CASSADGATNEKLFF. DNA for the CDR3: TGTGCCAGCAGTGCGGACGGTGCAACTAATGAAAAACTGTTTTTT.

This clonotype was found once. A read error is possible here, since a much larger clone lies one base away. The chain joins TRBV7-3 to TRBJ2-1; TRBD2 aligns across 9 bases. The germline V gene encodes CDR1 SGHTA and CDR2 FQGTGA. The CDR3 is 16 residues long. The CDR3 nucleotides read TGTACCAGCAGCCTAACCCTAGCGGGGAAAGTCGGTGAGCAGTTCTTC. Amino acid sequence: CTSSLTLAGKVGEQFF. The whole variable domain, filled in from reference TRBV7-3 and TRBJ2-1, reads GAGVSQTPSNKVTEKGKYVELRCDPISGHTALYWYRQSLGQGPEFLIYFQGTGAADDSGLPNDRFFAVRPEGSVSTLKIQRTERGDSAVYLCTSSLTLAGKVGEQFFGPGTRLTVL.

V usage is TRBV28 and J usage is TRBJ1-5, with no clear D. Germline loops: CDR1 MDHEN, CDR2 SYDVKM. This CDR3 region has 15 residues. Trimming pared 3 bases from V and 2 bases from J, leaving 11 bases between. The CDR3 is CASSFGQVGNQPQHF. CDR3 bases: TGTGCCAGCAGTTTTGGGCAGGTTGGCAATCAGCCCCAGCATTTT.

The V gene is TRBV12-3 or TRBV12-4, the J gene TRBJ1-5; possibly TRBD1 for D (6 bases). The CDR3 length is 14 residues. With 6 bases removed from V and 5 bases from J, the gap between germline ends came to 14 bases. CDR3 sequence reads: CASSNDRTYQPQHF. CDR3 bases: TGTGCCAGCAGCAACGACAGGACTTATCAGCCCCAGCATTTT.

This clonotype was seen at least ten times. The chain has TRBV12-3 or TRBV12-4 and TRBJ1-1; TRBD1 matches at 8 bases. This CDR3 region has 14 residues. The V and J ends lost 6 bases and 1 base, in that order; junction bases with no gene match: 4. The CDR3 is CASRRQGTNTEAFF. The CDR3 DNA is TGTGCCAGCAGACGACAGGGGACGAACACTGAAGCTTTCTTT.

This clonotype was counted a few times. This chain connects TRBV4-1 to TRBJ2-7, with no clear D. The CDR3 runs to 16 residues. The germline V and J ends were trimmed by 0 bases and 6 bases, with 18 bases remaining between them. The germline gives CDR1 MGHRA, CDR2 YSYEKL. In DNA form, the CDR3 reads TGCGCCAGCAGCCAAGATGCCCTCCCCGGGTGGCGCGAGCAGTACTTC. Translating gives CASSQDALPGWREQYF.

This rearrangement joins TRBV15 to TRBJ1-1; D gene unclear. The ends were cut back, 1 base at V and 2 bases at J, with 5 bases in the middle. Germline V gives CDR1 LNHNV, CDR2 YYDKDF (reference sequence). This CDR3 contains 13 residues. CDR3 region: CATSRGGNTEAFF. The CDR3 nucleotides are TGTGCCACCAGCAGAGGGGGAAACACTGAAGCTTTCTTT.

This clonotype has only a few counts. This chain uses TRBV5-5 with TRBJ1-1; tentative D call: TRBD1 (6 bases). Germline CDR1 and CDR2: SGHKS and YYEKEE (reference sequence). V lost 3 bases and J lost 6, with 18 bases in between. This CDR3 has 15 residues. CDR3 region: CASSWDTLKGAEAFF. CDR3 sequence (DNA): TGTGCCAGCAGCTGGGACACACTCAAAGGCGCTGAAGCTTTCTTT.

This clonotype was detected many times. The chain combines TRBV27 with TRBJ2-6; D is ambiguous. This CDR3 is 15 amino acids long. Germline V lookup: CDR1 MNHEY, CDR2 SMNVEV (reference sequence). Trimming removed 1 base from V and 2 bases from J, with 6 bases in between. CDR3 nucleotide sequence: TGTGCCAGCAGTTTATTAAAACCTGGGGCCAACGTCCTGACTTTC. This codes for CASSLLKPGANVLTF.

The rearrangement links TRBV6-4 to TRBJ1-4; D not certain. This CDR3 has 14 amino acids. V lost 7 bases to trimming and J lost 5 bases, with 14 bases between them. Germline loops: CDR1 MRHNA, CDR2 SNTAGT. CDR3 bases: TGTGCCAGCATGAAGAACAGCCAAAATGAAAAACTGTTTTTT. Residues: CASMKNSQNEKLFF.

The count of this clonotype is one. The gene calls are TRBV12-5 and TRBJ2-1; D tentatively fits TRBD1 or TRBD2 (6 bases each). V dropped 1 base and J dropped 4 bases, with 11 bases sitting between them. The germline V gene encodes CDR1 LGHNT and CDR2 FRNRAP. This CDR3 comprises 15 residues. In DNA form, the CDR3 reads TGTGCTAGTGGTTTGGGACAGGCGGGATACAATGAGCAGTTCTTC. Translating it yields CASGLGQAGYNEQFF. The variable domain in full, completed from reference TRBV12-5 and TRBJ2-1, reads DARVTQTPRHKVTEMGQEVTMRCQPILGHNTVFWYRQTMMQGLELLAYFRNRAPLDDSGMPKDRFSAEMPDATLATLKIQPSEPRDSAVYFCASGLGQAGYNEQFFGPGTRLTVL.

In the case of this clonotype: One base away lies a much larger clone, so this may be a sequencing read error. The CDR3 nucleotides read TGTGCCAGCAGTTTAAGGCGGATGGGCAATGATCAGTTCTTC. Translation gives CASSLRRMGNDQFF. This sequence joins TRBV27 and TRBJ2-1; D uncertain. The CDR3 is 14 residues long. Germline-derived CDR1 and CDR2 are MNHEY and SMNVEV (reference sequence).

This clonotype occurred many times. The rearrangement uses TRBV28 and TRBJ2-5; a possible D gene is TRBD1 (6 bases). Trimming stripped 4 bases from V and 4 bases from J, with 22 bases between. Per the germline V gene, CDR1 is MDHEN and CDR2 is SYDVKM. The CDR3 is 17 amino acids. CDR3 sequence: CASSSKPGTPSRETQYF. The CDR3, as DNA: TGTGCCAGCAGTTCAAAGCCCGGGACACCCTCTCGAGAGACCCAGTACTTC.

This clonotype was picked up a small number of times. V is TRBV11-1 and J is TRBJ2-1; 9 bases map to TRBD2. V lost 0 bases to trimming and J lost 8 bases; unmatched junction nucleotides: 11. CDR1 and CDR2 from the germline V gene are SGHAT and FQDESV (reference sequence). This CDR3 has 17 residues. The CDR3 protein is CASSLADSGGSSDEQFF. The CDR3 nucleotides are TGTGCCAGCAGCTTAGCGGATAGCGGGGGTTCGAGCGATGAGCAGTTCTTC.

This clonotype was observed a handful of times. V and J are TRBV20-1 and TRBJ1-2, with TRBD1 identical over 8 bases. Unmatched junction bases numbered 29, after V lost 5 bases and J lost 12 bases. CDR3 length: 18 amino acids. Germline V gene lookup returns CDR1 DFQATT and CDR2 SNEGSKA (reference sequence). The CDR3 loop is CSARGQGNLQHRSMADTF. CDR3 DNA: TGCAGTGCTCGCGGACAGGGCAATTTACAACACCGATCTATGGCGGACACCTTC.

This clonotype was seen only once. V is TRBV18 and J is TRBJ2-3; TRBD1 matches 10 bases. CDR1 and CDR2 from the germline V gene are KGHSH and LQKENI. The ends lost 0 bases at V and 10 bases at J; junction bases unmatched: 7. This CDR3 spans 15 amino acids. CDR3 residues: CASSPPGQGSFAQYF. The CDR3 bases are TGTGCCAGCTCACCACCGGGACAGGGGAGTTTCGCGCAGTATTTT.

The chain carries TRBV20-1 and TRBJ1-2; D is possibly TRBD1 (5 bases). The CDR3 covers 11 residues. Germline CDR1 reads DFQATT; CDR2 reads SNEGSKA (reference sequence). This CDR3 is CSALGGGGYTF. The CDR3 DNA reads TGCAGCGCTCTAGGTGGGGGTGGCTACACCTTC.

This clonotype was counted between two and nine times. The chain combines TRBV3-1 with TRBJ1-2; D is undetermined. Germline V gives CDR1 LGHDT, CDR2 YNNKEL (reference sequence). Trimming shortened V by 3 bases and J by 8 bases, and 13 bases separated the two germline ends. The CDR3 length is 13 residues. CDR3: CASSQSWGEGYTF. The DNA of the CDR3 is TGTGCCAGCAGCCAGAGCTGGGGAGAAGGCTACACCTTC.

This clonotype was seen more than once but under ten times. It may be a read error: a sequence one base away is much more abundant. The V and J genes are TRBV27 and TRBJ1-2, with TRBD1 as a possible D gene (5 bases). The CDR3 length is 14 residues. Germline CDR1 and CDR2: MNHEY and SMNVEV (reference sequence). The DNA of the CDR3 is TGTGCCGGCAGTTTTGACAGAGTTAACTATGGCTACACCTTC. This gives the protein CAGSFDRVNYGYTF.

Many counts were recorded for this clonotype. This chain uses TRBV7-3 with TRBJ1-2; D call uncertain. The CDR3 loop spans 14 amino acids. The V end lost 4 bases, the J end lost 7 bases, and 16 bases lay between the germline ends. Germline CDR1 reads SGHTA; CDR2 reads FQGTGA. The DNA of the CDR3 is TGTGCCAGCAGCTCCGGCCCCGAGGGCCGTGGCTACACCTTC. This translates into CASSSGPEGRGYTF.

The chain is built from TRBV28 and TRBJ2-1; TRBD2 aligns across 11 bases. CDR1 is MDHEN and CDR2 is SYDVKM in the germline V gene. The CDR3 is 19 residues long. The V segment lost 3 bases and the J segment 1 base; nucleotides outside the gene matches: 11. As DNA, the CDR3 is TGTGCCAGCAGTTTTATAATAGCGGGGGGGCCGGTTTCCTACAATGAGCAGTTCTTC. Residues: CASSFIIAGGPVSYNEQFF.

This clonotype was observed many times. This sequence joins TRBV5-5 and TRBJ1-2; D might be TRBD1 (5 bases). Germline V lookup: CDR1 SGHKS, CDR2 YYEKEE (reference sequence). The CDR3 extends over 13 amino acids. Between the trimmed V and J ends, which lost 4 bases and 8 bases, there was a span of 15 bases. CDR3 loop: CASSEQLQGGYTF. In DNA form, the CDR3 reads TGTGCCAGCAGCGAACAACTTCAGGGAGGCTACACCTTC.

This clonotype has at least ten counts. One end of the junction varies from germline; a read error may be responsible. The rearrangement uses TRBV12-3 or TRBV12-4 and TRBJ2-3; D gene ambiguous. The CDR3 sequence is 12 residues long. CDR3 protein: CASSLATDTQYF. The CDR3 nucleotides read TGTGCCAGCAGCTTAGCCACAGATACGCAGTATTTT.

This clonotype was observed at least ten times. The chain is built from TRBV7-2 and TRBJ1-4; D unclear. Per the germline V gene, CDR1 is SGHTA and CDR2 is FQGNSA. CDR3 length: 15 amino acids. The V end lost 2 bases, the J end lost 2 bases, and 9 bases lay between the germline ends. The CDR3 DNA reads TGTGCCAGCAGCTTAAGCCGGGGTACTAATGAAAAACTGTTTTTT. Residues: CASSLSRGTNEKLFF. Supplemented by reference TRBV7-2 and TRBJ1-4, the full variable domain reads GAGVSQSPSNKVTEKGKDVELRCDPISGHTALYWYRQSLGQGLEFLIYFQGNSAPDKSGLPSDRFSAERTGGSVSTLTIQRTQQEDSAVYLCASSLSRGTNEKLFFGSGTQLSVL.